The 22 T cell receptor beta chains reported below all come from one sample, sequenced in a study of T cell responses to AZD1222 COVID-19 vaccine. This table comes from immunoSEQ multiplex PCR, and its TCRdb copy is limited to in-frame clones, with some not included. The sample contains 92,000 or so clones, around 89% of which appear only once. Sequencing was performed on peripheral blood, taken on day 0 of AZD1222 vaccination. The receptors originated from an adult in good health.

The J gene is TRBJ2-5, the V gene TRBV5-1; 9 bases align to TRBD2. The germline gives CDR1 SGHRS, CDR2 YFSETQ. The junction had 12 bases not matched to a gene; V was cut back by 5 bases and J by 1 base. The CDR3 runs 17 residues. CDR3: CASSSVPLAGAQETQYF. The CDR3 region has the DNA TGCGCCAGCAGTTCCGTGCCACTAGCGGGCGCCCAAGAGACCCAGTACTTC.

This clone appeared once. The gene calls are TRBV19 and TRBJ1-5, with D perhaps matching TRBD1 (5 bases). V dropped 5 bases and J dropped 7 bases, with 15 bases sitting between them. Looked up from germline, CDR1 is LNHDA and CDR2 is SQIVND (reference sequence). The CDR3 loop spans 14 amino acids. CDR3 DNA sequence: TGTGCCAGTAGTGACAGAGGAGGGGTGCAGCCCCAGCATTTT. Its protein is CASSDRGGVQPQHF. The whole variable domain, remainder taken from reference TRBV19 and TRBJ1-5, is DGGITQSPKYLFRKEGQNVTLSCEQNLNHDAMYWYRQDPGQGLRLIYYSQIVNDFQKGDIAEGYSVSREKKESFPLTVTSAQKNPTAFYLCASSDRGGVQPQHFGDGTRLSIL.

The genes are TRBV2 and TRBJ1-6; D unresolved. CDR1 is SNHLY and CDR2 is FYNNEI in the germline V gene. The ends were cut back, 2 bases at V and 10 bases at J, with 18 bases in the middle. The CDR3 length is 16 residues. The CDR3 here is CASSELAPGGPSPLHF. Here the CDR3 DNA reads TGTGCCAGCAGTGAATTGGCGCCGGGCGGACCGTCACCCCTCCACTTT.

The chain links TRBV9 to TRBJ1-2; possibly TRBD1 for D (6 bases). This CDR3 contains 13 residues. Trimming shortened V by 4 bases and J by 8 bases, and 15 bases separated the two germline ends. In germline, CDR1 is SGDLS, CDR2 YYNGEE. The CDR3 region is CASSRQVEGGYTF. Written as DNA, the CDR3 is TGTGCCAGCAGCAGACAGGTGGAGGGAGGCTACACCTTC.

CDR3 in amino acids: CASNRKSPGVYEQYF. The CDR3 DNA sequence: TGTGCCAGCAATCGGAAATCCCCGGGAGTCTACGAGCAGTACTTC. V usage is TRBV2 and J usage is TRBJ2-7; the D gene is possibly TRBD2 (6 bases). V lost 7 bases and J lost 3, with 19 bases in between. CDR1 and CDR2 from the germline V gene are SNHLY and FYNNEI. CDR3 length: 15 residues.

The chain couples TRBV24-1 to TRBJ2-7; D call uncertain. The germline V gene encodes CDR1 KGHDR and CDR2 SFDVKD. The CDR3 runs 11 residues. V was cut by 4 bases and J by 4 bases, with 4 bases left in between. In DNA, the CDR3 is TGTGCCACCAGTGAACTGTACGAGCAGTACTTC. This sequence encodes CATSELYEQYF.

The chain carries TRBV28 and TRBJ2-5, with 16 bases fitting TRBD2. V lost 6 bases to trimming and J lost 4 bases; unmatched junction nucleotides: 5. The germline V gene has CDR1 MDHEN and CDR2 SYDVKM. The CDR3 consists of 16 residues. Written as DNA, the CDR3 is TGTGCCAGCAGAGCCGGGACTAGCGGGGGGGGAGAGACCCAGTACTTC. Residues: CASRAGTSGGGETQYF.

The chain is built from TRBV9 and TRBJ2-2; D is ambiguous. The germline V and J ends were trimmed by 3 bases and 2 bases, with 5 bases remaining between them. In germline, CDR1 is SGDLS, CDR2 YYNGEE. This CDR3 region has 13 residues. Written as DNA, the CDR3 is TGTGCCAGCAGCGCCGAAAACACCGGGGAGCTGTTTTTT. Residues: CASSAENTGELFF.

The CDR3 DNA sequence: TGTGCCAGCAGCTTATTGGGACAAACCGGGGAGCTGTTTTTT. Its translation is CASSLLGQTGELFF. V gene TRBV9 combines with J gene TRBJ2-2; D perhaps matches TRBD1 (6 bases). V gave up 4 bases and J gave up 5 bases, with 12 bases separating them. Germline lookup yields CDR1 SGDLS and CDR2 YYNGEE. CDR3 length: 14 residues.

The CDR3 loop is CSVPSLGETQYF. The DNA of the CDR3 is TGCAGCGTACCCAGTCTTGGAGAGACCCAGTACTTC. The chain employs TRBV29-1 and TRBJ2-5; D is unresolved. Germline CDR1 SQVTM, CDR2 ANQGSEA. V dropped 6 bases and J dropped 4 bases, with 12 bases sitting between them. The CDR3 is made up of 12 amino acids. Drawing the rest from reference TRBV29-1 and TRBJ2-5, the complete variable domain is SAVISQKPSRDICQRGTSLTIQCQVDSQVTMMFWYRQQPGQSLTLIATANQGSEATYESGFVIDKFPISRPNLTFSTLTVSNMSPEDSSIYLCSVPSLGETQYFGPGTRLLVL.

The rearrangement joins TRBV19 to TRBJ1-2; 7 bases align to TRBD1. Germline values: CDR1 LNHDA, CDR2 SQIVND (reference sequence). The junction had 6 bases not matched to a gene; V was cut back by 5 bases and J by 6 bases. The CDR3 consists of 13 residues. Written as DNA, the CDR3 is TGTGCCAGTAGTGGCGACAGGGTCGATGGCTACACCTTC. It encodes CASSGDRVDGYTF.

The chain has TRBV27 and TRBJ1-6; D is unclear. The CDR3 extends over 13 amino acids. The germline V and J ends were trimmed by 3 bases and 10 bases, with 10 bases remaining between them. Germline V gene data show CDR1 as MNHEY and CDR2 as SMNVEV (reference sequence). The chain's CDR3 is CASSFRVGSPLHF. CDR3 DNA sequence: TGTGCCAGCAGTTTCCGGGTTGGCTCACCCCTCCACTTT.

This chain uses TRBV2 with TRBJ1-2; the D gene is possibly TRBD1 (6 bases). V was trimmed by 6 bases and J by 4 bases, leaving 15 bases between them. Germline CDR1 reads SNHLY; CDR2 reads FYNNEI. The CDR3 has 14 amino acids. The CDR3 is CASSKREQGYGYTF. For the CDR3, the DNA is TGTGCCAGCAGCAAGAGGGAACAGGGCTATGGCTACACCTTC.

This chain uses TRBV9 with TRBJ1-1; 8 nucleotides align to TRBD1. With V trimmed by 3 bases and J by 0 bases, 4 bases remained unmatched. The V gene's germline CDR1 is SGDLS and CDR2 YYNGEE. CDR3 size: 15 residues. The DNA of the CDR3 is TGTGCCAGCAGCGCTAGACAGGGGCTGAACACTGAAGCTTTCTTT. Amino acid sequence: CASSARQGLNTEAFF.

This sequence joins TRBV4-1 and TRBJ1-2; possibly TRBD1 for D (5 bases). The germline V gene encodes CDR1 MGHRA and CDR2 YSYEKL. The V end was cut by 0 bases, the J end by 0 bases, with 8 bases between. The CDR3 runs 15 residues. The CDR3 DNA reads TGCGCCAGCAGCCAAGAGGGCAGGGCTAACTATGGCTACACCTTC. It yields the protein CASSQEGRANYGYTF.

The V and J genes are TRBV5-4 and TRBJ2-7; perhaps D is TRBD1 or TRBD2 (5 bases each). The CDR3 loop spans 19 amino acids. CDR1 is SGHNT and CDR2 is YYREEE in the germline V gene (reference sequence). Trimming took 4 bases from V and 0 from J, leaving 26 bases between them. CDR3 in amino acids: CASSRTGTELYFSSYEQYF. CDR3 nucleotides: TGTGCCAGCAGCCGAACCGGGACGGAGTTGTATTTTAGCTCCTACGAGCAGTACTTC. The whole variable domain, filled in from reference TRBV5-4 and TRBJ2-7, reads ETGVTQSPTHLIKTRGQQVTLRCSSQSGHNTVSWYQQALGQGPQFIFQYYREEENGRGNFPPRFSGLQFPNYSSELNVNALELDDSALYLCASSRTGTELYFSSYEQYFGPGTRLTVT.

This clone has just a few counts. The rearrangement joins TRBV6-5 to TRBJ2-7, with TRBD1 identical over 7 bases. Germline V gives CDR1 MNHEY, CDR2 SVGAGI. V lost 7 bases, J lost 0 bases, and 6 bases stayed unmatched. The CDR3 is 14 residues long. The CDR3 region is CASTDRESSYEQYF. Written as DNA, the CDR3 is TGTGCCAGCACCGACAGGGAAAGCTCCTACGAGCAGTACTTC.

This clone has a single count. The rearrangement links TRBV12-3 or TRBV12-4 to TRBJ1-1, with 7 nucleotides matching TRBD1. The junction had 5 bases not matched to a gene; V was cut back by 6 bases and J by 10 bases. This CDR3 is 11 amino acids long. The CDR3 DNA reads as TGTGCCAGCAGCTTGACAGGGTTAGCTTTCTTT. Translated, it gives CASSLTGLAFF.

The rearrangement links TRBV28 to TRBJ1-4, with TRBD1 matching over 9 bases. Unmatched junction bases numbered 2, after V lost 5 bases and J lost 4 bases. The CDR3 sequence is 14 residues long. Germline V gene sequence: CDR1 MDHEN, CDR2 SYDVKM. The CDR3 region has the DNA TGTGCCAGCAGTCGGACAGGGGTTAATGAAAAACTGTTTTTT. This codes for CASSRTGVNEKLFF.

This clone was observed a few times. The chain joins TRBV3-1 (or the pseudogene TRBV3-2) to TRBJ2-5, with 7 positions matching TRBD2. The CDR3 runs to 17 residues. Germline V gene sequence: CDR1 LGHDT, CDR2 YNNKEL (reference sequence). Trimming at V came to 4 bases and at J to 2 bases, leaving 13 bases not matched to a gene. The DNA of the CDR3 is TGTGCCAGCAGCCTCGACCCGCCAAGCGGGGCGCAAGAGACCCAGTACTTC. Residues: CASSLDPPSGAQETQYF.

The genes are TRBV2 and TRBJ2-7; either TRBD1 or TRBD2 may supply D (5 bases each). CDR3 length: 16 amino acids. CDR1 is SNHLY, CDR2 FYNNEI, per germline. Trimming took off 6 bases at V and 0 bases at J, with 18 bases between the two ends. The CDR3 here is CASRPTAVGRSYEQYF. The CDR3 bases are TGTGCCAGCAGACCAACAGCGGTGGGACGCTCCTACGAGCAGTACTTC. Full variable domain (missing parts from reference TRBV2 and TRBJ2-7): EPEVTQTPSHQVTQMGQEVILRCVPISNHLYFYWYRQILGQKVEFLVSFYNNEISEKSEIFDDQFSVERPDGSNFTLKIRSTKLEDSAMYFCASRPTAVGRSYEQYFGPGTRLTVT.

This chain links TRBV9 with TRBJ1-2; TRBD1 might be the D (6 bases). The CDR3 runs 14 residues. Germline values: CDR1 SGDLS, CDR2 YYNGEE. Deletions cut 0 bases from V and 5 bases from J, with 11 bases between. Written as DNA, the CDR3 is TGTGCCAGCAGCGTAGGAGGGGGGGCATATGGCTACACCTTC. It codes for CASSVGGGAYGYTF.